The 10 T cell receptor beta chains below come from one sample, sequenced in a study of resident and recirculating memory T cells in vitiligo. TCRdb's table, derived via immunoSEQ multiplex PCR, lists solely in-frame clones and lacks some. The sample includes 75,000 to 85,000 clones, about 91% of them seen just once. The sample was blood. All receptors derive from a male donor with vitiligo.

The chain employs TRBV10-3 and TRBJ2-1; 8 bases align to TRBD2. CDR1 and CDR2 from the germline V gene are ENHRY and SYGVKD. The trim removed 0 bases at V and 2 bases at J, leaving 6 bases unmatched. The CDR3 is 17 amino acids. The DNA for the CDR3 is TGTGCCATCAGTGAGTCGACGGGGGGGACTCCCTACAATGAGCAGTTCTTC. Its protein is CAISESTGGTPYNEQFF.

This chain uses TRBV7-2 with TRBJ2-7; 10 bases line up with TRBD2. Germline-derived CDR1 and CDR2 are SGHTA and FQGNSA. Trimming removed 1 base from V and 2 bases from J; junction bases left unmatched: 5. The CDR3 is 16 amino acids. In nucleotides, the CDR3 is TGTGCCAGCAGCTTAGTATCCACTAGCGGGACCTACGAGCAGTACTTC. Translated, it gives CASSLVSTSGTYEQYF.

This chain links TRBV5-1 with TRBJ2-6; 8 bases align to TRBD2. The CDR3 consists of 17 residues. Germline V lookup: CDR1 SGHRS, CDR2 YFSETQ. V lost 5 bases to trimming and J lost 0 bases; unmatched junction nucleotides: 7. The CDR3 DNA sequence: TGCGCCAGCAGAGAGAATCTAGCGGGCTCTGGGGCCAACGTCCTGACTTTC. This codes for CASRENLAGSGANVLTF.

This clone was seen a few times. V gene TRBV6-6 combines with J gene TRBJ1-3, with D hard to call. Germline-derived CDR1 and CDR2 are MNHNY and SVGAGI (reference sequence). The V and J ends lost 5 bases and 0 bases respectively, with 5 bases between them. This CDR3 has 13 residues. The CDR3: CASSLSSGNTIYF. CDR3 coding DNA: TGTGCCAGCAGTCTGAGCTCTGGAAACACCATATATTTT.

This chain links TRBV5-4 with TRBJ1-4, with D unresolved. This CDR3 region has 13 residues. Trimming took off 4 bases at V and 8 bases at J, with 12 bases between the two ends. Germline CDR1 and CDR2: SGHNT and YYREEE (reference sequence). As DNA, the CDR3 is TGTGCCAGCAGCATTATGACGGGAGAAAAACTGTTTTTT. Translation: CASSIMTGEKLFF.

The chain uses TRBV18 and TRBJ2-1; possible D gene TRBD2, 6 bases. Germline values: CDR1 KGHSH, CDR2 LQKENI. The ends were cut back, 3 bases at V and 0 bases at J, with 15 bases in the middle. CDR3 length: 17 amino acids. The CDR3 protein is CASSPAGLPGSYNEQFF. The CDR3 DNA reads as TGTGCCAGCTCACCGGCGGGACTTCCCGGCTCCTACAATGAGCAGTTCTTC.

This chain uses TRBV7-8 with TRBJ1-1, with D perhaps TRBD1 (6 bases). Germline CDR1 and CDR2: SGHVS and FQNEAQ. V shed 5 bases and J shed 3 bases, with 10 bases lying between them. This CDR3 contains 13 residues. CDR3 protein: CASSIQGDTEAFF. The CDR3 region has the DNA TGTGCCAGCAGCATACAGGGAGACACTGAAGCTTTCTTT.

In DNA form, the CDR3 reads TGTGCCAGCAGTTTGGGGACTGCATACGAGCAGTACTTC. Amino acids: CASSLGTAYEQYF. The chain couples TRBV28 to TRBJ2-7; perhaps TRBD2 as D (6 bases). Germline V gives CDR1 MDHEN, CDR2 SYDVKM. Between the trimmed V and J ends, which lost 3 bases and 4 bases, there was a span of 10 bases. The CDR3 is 13 residues long.

The chain combines TRBV11-2 with TRBJ2-7; 7 bases map to TRBD1. V gave up 1 base and J gave up 4 bases; unmatched junction bases: 4. The CDR3 is 14 residues long. Per the germline V gene, CDR1 is SGHAT and CDR2 is FQNNGV. The CDR3 nucleotides read TGTGCCAGCAGCTTAGGGACAGGAAATTACGAGCAGTACTTC. It is translated as CASSLGTGNYEQYF. Full variable domain (missing parts from reference TRBV11-2 and TRBJ2-7): EAGVAQSPRYKIIEKRQSVAFWCNPISGHATLYWYQQILGQGPKLLIQFQNNGVVDDSQLPKDRFSAERLKGVDSTLKIQPAKLEDSAVYLCASSLGTGNYEQYFGPGTRLTVT.

The rearrangement uses TRBV5-1 and TRBJ2-5, with a tentative D call TRBD1 (6 bases). Between the trimmed V and J ends, which lost 3 bases and 5 bases, there was a span of 20 bases. The CDR3 has 16 residues. The V gene's germline CDR1 is SGHRS and CDR2 YFSETQ. CDR3 region: CASSSHSGRGYETQYF. CDR3 bases: TGCGCCAGCAGCTCACACTCGGGCAGGGGATACGAGACCCAGTACTTC.